Following are 3 T cell receptor beta chains from one sample sequenced in a study of CD8+ T cells in alopecia areata. It was cDNA, reverse transcribed from extracted RNA, that served as the sequencing template. TCRdb's copy holds only in-frame clones and misses some; the assay was immunoSEQ multiplex PCR. The sample shows about 150,000 clones, about 50% of them seen only once. The sample in question was CD8+ T cells sorted from blood, obtained at week 0. Receptor source: a human donor with alopecia areata.

V and J are TRBV7-2 and TRBJ2-1; D not certain. V was pared by 5 bases and J by 0 bases, with 17 bases between. The CDR3 runs 17 residues. From germline, CDR1 is SGHTA and CDR2 FQGNSA. The CDR3 nucleotides read TGTGCCAGCAGCCCGGACGGCGGACCTAACTCCTACAATGAGCAGTTCTTC. It encodes CASSPDGGPNSYNEQFF.

V usage is TRBV4-3 and J usage is TRBJ1-5; D not resolved. Trimming cost V 0 bases and J 7 bases, with 7 bases left between them. Germline CDR1 and CDR2: LGHNA and YSLEER. This CDR3 has 13 amino acids. Here the CDR3 reads CASSQERSQPQHF. The CDR3 DNA reads TGCGCCAGCAGCCAAGAAAGGTCGCAGCCCCAGCATTTT.

This clone has more than one count but fewer than ten. The same CDR3 is also encoded by other DNA sequences in this sample. The chain carries TRBV7-9 and TRBJ2-2; no reliable D call. The CDR3 spans 12 residues. V dropped 2 bases and J dropped 8 bases, with 6 bases sitting between them. Per the germline V gene, CDR1 is SEHNR and CDR2 is FQNEAQ (reference sequence). The CDR3 protein is CASSLSTGELFF. CDR3 DNA: TGTGCCAGCAGCTTATCGACAGGGGAGCTGTTTTTT.